One and the same sample provided the 16 T cell receptor beta chains below, sequenced in a study of cytomegalovirus exposure and HLA in healthy donors. It was with 60 Vbeta and 13 Jbeta primers that the PCR ran. The method was immunoSEQ multiplex PCR; TCRdb's version includes in-frame clones alone and lacks a portion of them. The table has nearly 110,000 clones, over 75% seen once; the top ten hold 3.5% to 4%. Sequencing was performed on PBMCs. These receptors all stem from a man aged 55 to 69 in good health and CMV-seronegative.

The chain employs TRBV4-2 and TRBJ1-5, with 7 bases that match TRBD1. CDR3 length: 16 residues. The trim removed 4 bases at V and 0 bases at J, leaving 6 bases unmatched. Germline V CDR1 and CDR2: LGHNA, YNFKEQ. CDR3 in DNA: TGTGCCAGCAGCCTTACAGGGGAATTTAGCAATCAGCCCCAGCATTTT. Encoded protein: CASSLTGEFSNQPQHF.

The chain uses TRBV28 and TRBJ1-4; 11 nucleotides line up with TRBD1. The CDR3 length is 15 residues. Germline V gene data show CDR1 as MDHEN and CDR2 as SYDVKM. The trim removed 3 bases at V and 7 bases at J, leaving 4 bases unmatched. The CDR3 loop reads CASSFGDRGIEKLFF. CDR3 sequence (DNA): TGTGCCAGCAGTTTTGGGGACAGGGGGATTGAAAAACTGTTTTTT.

V gene TRBV14 combines with J gene TRBJ2-5; D not certain. The CDR3 spans 16 residues. V lost 0 bases and J 4 bases, leaving 15 bases between the germline ends. Germline V gives CDR1 SGHDN, CDR2 FVKESK. CDR3 sequence reads: CASSQDLVASLETQYF. In nucleotides, the CDR3 is TGTGCCAGCAGCCAAGATCTAGTTGCGTCGCTAGAGACCCAGTACTTC.

The J gene is TRBJ2-3, the V gene TRBV7-2, with D possibly TRBD2 on 6 matching bases. The germline V gene encodes CDR1 SGHTA and CDR2 FQGNSA. V was pared by 5 bases and J by 0 bases, with 12 bases between. The CDR3 is 15 amino acids. CDR3 sequence: CASSRGSKSTDTQYF. As DNA, the CDR3 is TGTGCCAGCAGCCGGGGGTCAAAAAGCACAGATACGCAGTATTTT.

This clone was counted between two and nine times. This chain's CDR3 is CASSGGESYF. DNA of the CDR3: TGTGCCAGCAGTGGGGGGGAGTCGTACTTC. The V call is TRBV2, the J call TRBJ2-7, with a tentative D call TRBD2 (6 bases). V was trimmed by 4 bases and J by 12 bases, leaving 10 bases between them. CDR1 SNHLY and CDR2 FYNNEI come from the germline V gene. This CDR3 comprises 10 residues.

The genes are TRBV6-5 and TRBJ1-2; 9 bases map to TRBD1. The trim removed 2 bases at V and 2 bases at J, leaving 6 bases unmatched. CDR1 and CDR2 (germline): MNHEY, SVGAGI. This CDR3 region has 16 residues. CDR3 DNA: TGTGCCAGCAGTTACCTCCCCGGGACAGGGAACTATGGCTACACCTTC. Translating gives CASSYLPGTGNYGYTF.

This clone has only one observation. The chain carries TRBV5-1 and TRBJ2-3; TRBD1 is a possible D gene (6 bases). Trimming took off 0 bases at V and 3 bases at J, with 14 bases between the two ends. The CDR3 sequence is 16 residues long. Germline values: CDR1 SGHRS, CDR2 YFSETQ. The CDR3 here is CASSLALAGETDTQYF. DNA of the CDR3: TGCGCCAGCAGCTTGGCCTTGGCAGGGGAGACAGATACGCAGTATTTT. The variable domain in full, with the rest retrieved from reference TRBV5-1 and TRBJ2-3, is KAGVTQTPRYLIKTRGQQVTLSCSPISGHRSVSWYQQTPGQGLQFLFEYFSETQRNKGNFPGRFSGRQFSNSRSEMNVSTLELGDSALYLCASSLALAGETDTQYFGPGTRLTVL.

The rearrangement uses TRBV6-6 and TRBJ2-1; 8 bases are shared with TRBD2. This CDR3 spans 14 amino acids. From germline, CDR1 is MNHNY and CDR2 SVGAGI (reference sequence). The V and J ends lost 5 bases and 5 bases, in that order; junction bases with no gene match: 5. CDR3 region: CASSARGGNNEQFF. In nucleotides, the CDR3 is TGTGCCAGCAGTGCCCGGGGGGGCAACAATGAGCAGTTCTTC.

The chain carries TRBV4-1 and TRBJ1-2; D is perhaps TRBD1 (6 bases). V lost 4 bases to trimming and J lost 5 bases, with 17 bases between them. CDR1 is MGHRA, CDR2 YSYEKL, per germline. The CDR3 runs to 15 residues. This chain's CDR3 is CASSLGQGPQYGYTF. DNA for the CDR3: TGCGCCAGCAGCCTGGGGCAGGGGCCACAGTATGGCTACACCTTC.

The V and J genes are TRBV5-1 and TRBJ2-5, with D possibly matching TRBD1 (5 bases). Germline CDR1 is SGHRS and CDR2 is YFSETQ. CDR3 length: 12 amino acids. The V gene lost 5 bases and the J gene lost 8 bases, with 13 bases spanning the gap. The CDR3 nucleotides read TGCGCCAGCAGGGTCAACCAGGGAACCCAGTACTTC. Its protein product is CASRVNQGTQYF.

As regards this clone: Germline is not matched at one junction end, which may reflect a read error. The chain employs TRBV6-5 and TRBJ2-5, with 7 bases that match TRBD2. Germline loops: CDR1 MNHEY, CDR2 SVGAGI. The CDR3 contains 13 residues. For the CDR3, the DNA is TGTGCCAGCAGTTGGGGGGGGGAAGAGGCCCAGTACTTC. This encodes CASSWGGEEAQYF.

The sample holds one count of this clone. V usage is TRBV7-9 and J usage is TRBJ1-4; perhaps TRBD1 as D (5 bases). CDR3 length: 15 amino acids. Trimming left V 3 bases short and J 5 bases short, with 13 bases between. Germline V gene data show CDR1 as SEHNR and CDR2 as FQNEAQ (reference sequence). CDR3 DNA: TGTGCCAGCAGCTTGGGGCGACAGTTCAATGAAAAACTGTTTTTT. Encoded protein: CASSLGRQFNEKLFF.

The chain uses TRBV9 and TRBJ1-1; 8 nucleotides align to TRBD1. The CDR3 is made up of 15 amino acids. CDR1 is SGDLS and CDR2 is YYNGEE in the germline V gene. J lost 1 base, V lost 4 bases, and 6 bases had no gene match. As DNA, the CDR3 is TGTGCCAGCAGCCCGACCGGGACAGGGAACACTGAAGCTTTCTTT. As protein: CASSPTGTGNTEAFF.

J is TRBJ1-3 and V is TRBV28, with 9 bases matching TRBD1. CDR1 MDHEN and CDR2 SYDVKM come from the germline V gene. CDR3 length equals 14 residues. Losses at the gene ends were 7 bases for V and 4 bases for J; bases not matched to a gene: 5. The CDR3: CASTPGQGGNTIYF. The CDR3 region has the DNA TGTGCCAGCACCCCGGGACAGGGAGGAAACACCATATATTTT.

The chain joins TRBV4-3 to TRBJ2-1, with D perhaps TRBD1 (6 bases). The germline V and J ends were trimmed by 3 bases and 12 bases, with 12 bases remaining between them. The CDR3 spans 12 residues. Germline assignment: CDR1 LGHNA and CDR2 YSLEER. The CDR3 protein is CASSHLQGGQFF. Written as DNA, the CDR3 is TGCGCCAGCAGCCACTTACAGGGTGGGCAGTTCTTC.

The chain is built from TRBV2 and TRBJ2-5; D is unresolved. TRBJ2-7 explains the end of the DNA better; the J call may be wrong. The CDR3 length is 12 residues. CDR1 and CDR2 from the germline V gene are SNHLY and FYNNEI. CDR3 protein: CASRAANYEQYF. In DNA form, the CDR3 reads TGTGCCAGCAGGGCAGCTAACTACGAGCAGTACTTC.